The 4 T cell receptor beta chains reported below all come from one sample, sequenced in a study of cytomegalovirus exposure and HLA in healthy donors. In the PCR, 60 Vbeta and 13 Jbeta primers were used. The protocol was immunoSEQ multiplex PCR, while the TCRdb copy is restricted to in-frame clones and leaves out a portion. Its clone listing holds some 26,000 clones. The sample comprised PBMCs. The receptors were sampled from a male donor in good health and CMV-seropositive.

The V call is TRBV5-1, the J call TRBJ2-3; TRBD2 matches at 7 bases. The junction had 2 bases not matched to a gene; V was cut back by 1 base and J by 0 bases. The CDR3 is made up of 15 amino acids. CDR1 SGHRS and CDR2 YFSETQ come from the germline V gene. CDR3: CASSLSGVSTDTQYF. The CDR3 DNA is TGCGCCAGCAGCTTGAGCGGGGTTAGCACAGATACGCAGTATTTT.

The CDR3: CAWSVYYEQYF. The CDR3 coding sequence is TGTGCCTGGAGTGTCTACTACGAGCAGTACTTC. The chain couples TRBV30 to TRBJ2-7; D is undetermined. There are 11 residues in the CDR3. Germline values: CDR1 GTSNPN, CDR2 SVGIG (reference sequence). V lost 0 bases and J lost 3, with 3 bases in between. Filled out from reference TRBV30 and TRBJ2-7, the complete variable domain reads SQTIHQWPATLVQPVGSPLSLECTVEGTSNPNLYWYRQAAGRGLQLLFYSVGIGQISSEVPQNLSASRPQDRQFILSSKKLLLSDSGFYLCAWSVYYEQYFGPGTRLTVT.

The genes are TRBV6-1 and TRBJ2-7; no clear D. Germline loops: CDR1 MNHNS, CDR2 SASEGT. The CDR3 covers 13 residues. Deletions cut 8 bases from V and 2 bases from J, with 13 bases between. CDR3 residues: CASVERSPYEQYF. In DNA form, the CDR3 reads TGTGCCAGCGTCGAGAGAAGCCCCTACGAGCAGTACTTC.

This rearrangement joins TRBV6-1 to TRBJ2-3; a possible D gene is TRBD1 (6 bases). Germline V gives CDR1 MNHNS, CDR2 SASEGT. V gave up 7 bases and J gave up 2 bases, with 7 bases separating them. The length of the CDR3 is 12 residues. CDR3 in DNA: TGTGCCAGCACAGGGGACACAGATACGCAGTATTTT. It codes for CASTGDTDTQYF.